This T cell receptor (beta chain) was sequenced during a study of shared clonotypes between healthy human individuals. The table came from immunoSEQ multiplex PCR; TCRdb's copy has only in-frame clones and leaves some out. The sample has hundreds of thousands of clones; roughly 98% are singletons. For this clone: The target antigen is unknown.

Germline V CDR1 and CDR2: MDHEN, SYDVKM. The CDR3 has 16 amino acids. Trimming cost V 5 bases and J 1 base, with 15 bases left between them. General study results and limits: Shared across a few donors were around 4.7% of the naive CD4 clonotypes.

Positively selected for CCR7, the CD45RO-negative cells used as naive CD8 cells excluded terminally differentiated effector memory CD45RA+ cells. The specimen was naive CD8+ T cells sorted from blood. The source of this sequence is a young man in good health. This rearrangement joins TRBV28 to TRBJ1-5; TRBD1 is a possible D gene (5 bases). As DNA, the CDR3 is TGTGCCAGCAGTCACCAGGGACGCCTGAGCAATCAGCCCCAGCATTTT. It is translated as CASSHQGRLSNQPQHF.